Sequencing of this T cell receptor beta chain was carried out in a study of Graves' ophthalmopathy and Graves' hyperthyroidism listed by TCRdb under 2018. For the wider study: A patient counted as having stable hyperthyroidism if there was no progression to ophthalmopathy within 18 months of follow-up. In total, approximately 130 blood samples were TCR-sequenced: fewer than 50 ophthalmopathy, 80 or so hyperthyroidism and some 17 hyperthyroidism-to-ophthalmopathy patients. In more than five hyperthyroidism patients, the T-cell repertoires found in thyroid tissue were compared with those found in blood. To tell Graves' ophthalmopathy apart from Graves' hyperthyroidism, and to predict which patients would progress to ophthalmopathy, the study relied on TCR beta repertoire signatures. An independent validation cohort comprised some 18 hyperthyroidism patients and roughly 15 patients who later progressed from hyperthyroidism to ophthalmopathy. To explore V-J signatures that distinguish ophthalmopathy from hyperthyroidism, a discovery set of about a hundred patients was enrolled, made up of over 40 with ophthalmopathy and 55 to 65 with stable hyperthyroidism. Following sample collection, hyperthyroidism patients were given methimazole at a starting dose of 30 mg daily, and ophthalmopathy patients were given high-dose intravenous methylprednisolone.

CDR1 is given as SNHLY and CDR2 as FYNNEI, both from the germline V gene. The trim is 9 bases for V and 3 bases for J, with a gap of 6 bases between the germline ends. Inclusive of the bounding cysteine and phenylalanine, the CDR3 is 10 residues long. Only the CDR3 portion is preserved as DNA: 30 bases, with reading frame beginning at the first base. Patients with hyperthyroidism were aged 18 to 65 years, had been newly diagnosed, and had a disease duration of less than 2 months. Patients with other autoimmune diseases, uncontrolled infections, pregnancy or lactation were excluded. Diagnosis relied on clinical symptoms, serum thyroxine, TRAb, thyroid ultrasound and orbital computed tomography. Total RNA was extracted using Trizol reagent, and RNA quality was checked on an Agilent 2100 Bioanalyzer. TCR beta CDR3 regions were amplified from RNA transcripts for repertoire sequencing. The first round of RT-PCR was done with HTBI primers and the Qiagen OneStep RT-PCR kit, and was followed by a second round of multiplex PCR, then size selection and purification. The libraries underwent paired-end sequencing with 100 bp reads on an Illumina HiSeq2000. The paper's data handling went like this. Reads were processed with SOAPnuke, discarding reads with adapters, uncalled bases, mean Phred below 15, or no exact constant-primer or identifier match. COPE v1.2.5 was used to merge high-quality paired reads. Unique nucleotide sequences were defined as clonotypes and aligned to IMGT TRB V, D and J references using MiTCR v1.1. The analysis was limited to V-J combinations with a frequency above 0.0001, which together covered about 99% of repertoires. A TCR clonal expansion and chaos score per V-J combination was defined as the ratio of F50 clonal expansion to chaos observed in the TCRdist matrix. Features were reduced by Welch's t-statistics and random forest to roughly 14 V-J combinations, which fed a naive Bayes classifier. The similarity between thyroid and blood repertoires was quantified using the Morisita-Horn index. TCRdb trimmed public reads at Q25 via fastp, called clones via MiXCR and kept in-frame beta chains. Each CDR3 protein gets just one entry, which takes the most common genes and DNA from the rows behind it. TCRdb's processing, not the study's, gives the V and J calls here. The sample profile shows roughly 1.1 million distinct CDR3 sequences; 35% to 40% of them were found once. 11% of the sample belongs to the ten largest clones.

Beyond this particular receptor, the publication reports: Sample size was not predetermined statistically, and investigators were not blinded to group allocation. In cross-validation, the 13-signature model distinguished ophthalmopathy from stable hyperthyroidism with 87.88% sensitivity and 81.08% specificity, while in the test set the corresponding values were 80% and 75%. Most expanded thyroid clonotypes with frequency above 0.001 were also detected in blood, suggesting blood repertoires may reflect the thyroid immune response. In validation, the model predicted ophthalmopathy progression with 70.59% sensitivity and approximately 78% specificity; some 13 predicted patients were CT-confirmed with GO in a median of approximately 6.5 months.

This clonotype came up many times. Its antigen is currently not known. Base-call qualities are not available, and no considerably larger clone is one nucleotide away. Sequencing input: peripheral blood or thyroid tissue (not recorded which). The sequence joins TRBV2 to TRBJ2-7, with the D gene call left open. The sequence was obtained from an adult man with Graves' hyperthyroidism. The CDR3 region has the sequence CASRSYEQYF. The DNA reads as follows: TGTGCCAGTAGAAGCTACGAGCAGTACTTC.